This T cell receptor (beta chain) was recorded in a study of identical twins. This clonotype was seen a few times. Its antigen is as yet unknown. Broader study findings: Analyses of zero insertions could be partly confounded by invariant MAIT and iNKT cells. Abundant cord blood beta clonotypes carried fewer insertions; memory repertoires showed none. Researchers reported excess low generation probability among twin-shared out-of-frame alpha sequences.

This CDR3 contains 14 residues. Germline CDR1 SGHRS, CDR2 YFSETQ. TCRdb re-called the 5' RACE reads through MiXCR, storing one row per CDR3 protein. The data contain 650,000 to 750,000 distinct CDR3 sequences, 21% of them singletons. Separately, the same data were catalogued under a study of T cells expressing NK-cell markers. According to that study: NKG2C+ dominant clonotype frequencies in about 6 donors were roughly 1.0-7.0% of CD8+ T cells.

The material sequenced was PBMCs. The genes are TRBV5-1 and TRBJ2-4, with D unresolved. The TCR sequence derives from a woman aged 18-35 years in good health. In nucleotides, the CDR3 is TGCGCAAAGGGTGAGGCGGTAGCCAAAAACATTCAGTACTTC. Its translation is CAKGEAVAKNIQYF.